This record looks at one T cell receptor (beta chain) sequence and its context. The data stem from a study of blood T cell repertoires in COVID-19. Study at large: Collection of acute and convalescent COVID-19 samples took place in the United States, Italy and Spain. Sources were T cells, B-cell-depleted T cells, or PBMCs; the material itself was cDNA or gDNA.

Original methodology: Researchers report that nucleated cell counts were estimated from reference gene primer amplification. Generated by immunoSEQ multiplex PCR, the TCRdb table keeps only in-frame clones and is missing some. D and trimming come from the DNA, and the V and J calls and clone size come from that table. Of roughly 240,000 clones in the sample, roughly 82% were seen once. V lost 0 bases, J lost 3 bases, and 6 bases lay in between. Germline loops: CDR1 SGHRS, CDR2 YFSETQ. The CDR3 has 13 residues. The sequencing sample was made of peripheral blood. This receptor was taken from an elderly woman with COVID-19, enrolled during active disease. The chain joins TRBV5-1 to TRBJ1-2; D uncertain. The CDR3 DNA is TGCGCCAGCAGCTTGGTAACGGACTATGGCTACACCTTC. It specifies CASSLVTDYGYTF.